This T cell receptor (beta chain) was found in a study of shared clonotypes between healthy human individuals. The assay was immunoSEQ multiplex PCR, and TCRdb's table has in-frame clones only and misses some. Counted here are about 2.4 million clones, approximately 94% occurring once; the ten biggest clones make up around 0.14%. This clone was detected once. Other DNA sequences from this sample encode an identical CDR3 as well. Sequencing input: naive CD4+ T cells sorted from blood. Subset given: CD45RA+ positively selected. This receptor was obtained from a man aged 18-30 years in good health.

The CDR3 sequence: CASSPRTGELFF. The CDR3 DNA reads as TGTGCCAGCAGCCCAAGAACCGGGGAGCTGTTTTTT. The chain combines TRBV7-2 with TRBJ2-2; D remains unclear. The germline V and J ends were trimmed by 5 bases and 5 bases, with 6 bases remaining between them. The CDR3 contains 12 residues. Germline CDR1 SGHTA, CDR2 FQGNSA.